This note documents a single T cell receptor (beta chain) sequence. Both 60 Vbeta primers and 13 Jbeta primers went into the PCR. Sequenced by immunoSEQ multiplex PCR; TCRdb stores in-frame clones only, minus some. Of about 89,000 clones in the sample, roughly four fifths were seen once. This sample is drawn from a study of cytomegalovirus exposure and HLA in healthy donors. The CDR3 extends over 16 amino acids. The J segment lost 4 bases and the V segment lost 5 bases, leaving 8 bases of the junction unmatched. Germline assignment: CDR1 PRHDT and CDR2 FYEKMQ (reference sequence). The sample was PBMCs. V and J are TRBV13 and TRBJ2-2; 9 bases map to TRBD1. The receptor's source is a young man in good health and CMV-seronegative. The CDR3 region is CASSPTGQGGTGELFF. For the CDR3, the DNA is TGTGCCAGCAGCCCCACGGGACAGGGTGGCACCGGGGAGCTGTTTTTT.